This T cell receptor (beta chain) was sequenced during a study of Ad26.COV2.S vaccination and SARS-CoV-2 variants. Broader study findings: Vaccine recipients surpassed placebo recipients in spike-specific TCR breadth.

On this clone: The antigen remains undetermined.

This CDR3 contains 16 residues. The V gene lost 4 bases and the J gene lost 0 bases, with 13 bases spanning the gap. Germline V gene lookup returns CDR1 MDHEN and CDR2 SYDVKM. The repertoire was sequenced with immunoSEQ multiplex PCR; TCRdb's copy has only in-frame clones and lacks some. Altogether about 94,000 clones are present, more than 70% being singletons, with the ten largest covering about 16%. V gene TRBV28 combines with J gene TRBJ2-1; D uncertain. The sequences come from peripheral blood, collected after recovery from COVID-19. The source is a human donor who had recovered from COVID-19. CDR3 in DNA: TGTGCCAGCAGTTATGACGCCCTCAGCTCCTACAATGAGCAGTTCTTC. This sequence encodes CASSYDALSSYNEQFF. The variable domain in full, completed from reference TRBV28 and TRBJ2-1, reads DVKVTQSSRYLVKRTGEKVFLECVQDMDHENMFWYRQDPGLGLRLIYFSYDVKMKEKGDIPEGYSVSREKKERFSLILESASTNQTSMYLCASSYDALSSYNEQFFGPGTRLTVL.